The clone carrying this T cell receptor (beta chain) was observed a handful of times. Its antigen is still unknown. This sample includes further DNA sequences coding for the same CDR3. PCR primers comprised 60 Vbeta and 13 Jbeta primers. Generated by immunoSEQ multiplex PCR, the TCRdb table keeps only in-frame clones and is missing some. The repertoire has roughly 120,000 clones, 8% to 10% of them found once; the top ten carry less than 4%. The data derive from a study of cytomegalovirus exposure and HLA in healthy donors. On the study more broadly: T cells numbering about 200 million yielded around 120 million unique TCR beta sequences in an earlier analysis. Notes on the study in general: In the analysis, some V segments, TRBV6-2 and TRBV6-3 included, were excluded as indistinguishable. For TCR beta chains, V- and J-gene trimming was later linked to a missense DCLRE1C variant.

This CDR3 spans 12 amino acids. CDR1 is MDHEN, CDR2 SYDVKM, per germline. Trimming stripped 5 bases from V and 3 bases from J, with 8 bases between. The receptor was isolated from a man aged 25 to 45 in good health and CMV-seronegative. Sequenced material: PBMCs. The genes are TRBV28 and TRBJ2-7; no clear D gene. For the CDR3, the DNA is TGTGCCAGCAGTCCCCAACACTACGAGCAGTACTTC. Translation gives CASSPQHYEQYF.